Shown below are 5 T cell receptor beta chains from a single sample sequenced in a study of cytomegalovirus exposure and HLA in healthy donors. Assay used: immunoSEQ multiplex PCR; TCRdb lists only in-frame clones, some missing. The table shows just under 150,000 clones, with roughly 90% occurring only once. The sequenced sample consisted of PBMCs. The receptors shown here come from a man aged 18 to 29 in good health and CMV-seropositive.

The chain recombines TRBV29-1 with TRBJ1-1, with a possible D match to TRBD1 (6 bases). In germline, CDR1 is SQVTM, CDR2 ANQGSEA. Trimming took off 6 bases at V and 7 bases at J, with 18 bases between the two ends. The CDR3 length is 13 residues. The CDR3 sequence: CSVYPHGGGEAFF. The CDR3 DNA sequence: TGCAGCGTCTACCCCCATGGGGGCGGTGAAGCTTTCTTT.

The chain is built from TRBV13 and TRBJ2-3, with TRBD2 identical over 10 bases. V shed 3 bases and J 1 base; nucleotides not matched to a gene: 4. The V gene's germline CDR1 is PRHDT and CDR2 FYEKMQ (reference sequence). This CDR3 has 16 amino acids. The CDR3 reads CASSFSGTSGTDTQYF. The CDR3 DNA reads TGTGCCAGCAGCTTTTCGGGGACTAGCGGCACAGATACGCAGTATTTT.

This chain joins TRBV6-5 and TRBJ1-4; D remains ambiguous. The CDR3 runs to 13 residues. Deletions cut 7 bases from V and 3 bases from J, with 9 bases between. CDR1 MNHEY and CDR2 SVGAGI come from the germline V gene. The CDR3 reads CASKRAPNEKLFF. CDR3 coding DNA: TGTGCCAGCAAGAGGGCCCCTAATGAAAAACTGTTTTTT.

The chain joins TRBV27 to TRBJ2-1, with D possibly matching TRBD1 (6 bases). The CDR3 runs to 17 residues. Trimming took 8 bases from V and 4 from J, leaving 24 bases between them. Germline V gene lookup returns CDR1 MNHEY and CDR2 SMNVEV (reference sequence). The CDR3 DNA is TGTGCCAGCGGTGGACGGGACACCACCATTACTTACAATGAGCAGTTCTTC. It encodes CASGGRDTTITYNEQFF.

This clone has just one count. For the CDR3, the DNA is TGTGCCAGCAGTGAACAGGGACTAGCGGGCACCAATGAGCAGTTCTTC. Its protein is CASSEQGLAGTNEQFF. This chain uses TRBV2 with TRBJ2-1, with 12 bases identical to TRBD2. Per the germline V gene, CDR1 is SNHLY and CDR2 is FYNNEI. The J segment lost 6 bases and the V segment lost 2 bases, leaving 5 bases of the junction unmatched. The CDR3 consists of 16 residues.